The entry that follows covers one TCR beta chain sequence. The antigen is unknown. The data are from a study of T cell responses to AZD1222 COVID-19 vaccine. Study-level points and caveats: Spike-specific TCR depth and breadth grew after two AZD1222 doses. It should be noted that donors were predominantly white British and more often female, and clonal diversity was possibly underestimated. Spike-wide vaccine-associated CD4 TCRs dominated at 160-218 and 743-854.

The V and J ends lost 2 bases and 6 bases respectively, with 10 bases between them. This CDR3 has 13 residues. Germline CDR1 is SGHTA and CDR2 is FQGTGA. Only in-frame clones appear in the TCRdb table, and some are missing; sequencing was by immunoSEQ multiplex PCR. The sample carries 180,000 or so clones, roughly 92% recorded once. Samples with a second dose at about 4 or about 12 weeks were pooled together. The rearrangement links TRBV7-3 to TRBJ1-2; perhaps TRBD1 as D (5 bases). The sequences come from peripheral blood, collected 28 days after the second AZD1222 dose. This clonotype was obtained from an adult who received the AZD1222 COVID-19 vaccine. The CDR3 is CASSLPQGDGYTF. CDR3 sequence (DNA): TGTGCCAGCAGCTTACCCCAGGGAGATGGCTACACCTTC. Using reference TRBV7-3 and TRBJ1-2 for the parts outside the CDR3, the full variable domain is GAGVSQTPSNKVTEKGKYVELRCDPISGHTALYWYRQSLGQGPEFLIYFQGTGAADDSGLPNDRFFAVRPEGSVSTLKIQRTERGDSAVYLCASSLPQGDGYTFGSGTRLTVV.